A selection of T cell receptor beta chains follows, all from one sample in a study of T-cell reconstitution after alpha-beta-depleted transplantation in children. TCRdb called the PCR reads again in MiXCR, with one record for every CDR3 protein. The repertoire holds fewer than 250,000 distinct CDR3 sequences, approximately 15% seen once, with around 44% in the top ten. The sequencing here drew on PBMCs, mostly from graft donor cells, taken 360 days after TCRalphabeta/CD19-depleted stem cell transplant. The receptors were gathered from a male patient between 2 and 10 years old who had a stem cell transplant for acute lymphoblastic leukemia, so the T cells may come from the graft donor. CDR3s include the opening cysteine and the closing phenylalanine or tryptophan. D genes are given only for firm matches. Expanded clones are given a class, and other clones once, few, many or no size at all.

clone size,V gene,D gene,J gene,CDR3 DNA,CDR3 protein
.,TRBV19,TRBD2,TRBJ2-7,TGTGCCAGTAGTATTCCCAGCGGGGGATTTTACGAGCAGTACTTC,CASSIPSGGFYEQYF
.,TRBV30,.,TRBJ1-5,TGTGCCTGGAGTGCGGGCAATCAGCCCCAGCATTTT,CAWSAGNQPQHF
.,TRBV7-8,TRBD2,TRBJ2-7,TGTGCCAGCAGCTTGGTAGCGGGAGAGGTCTCCTACGAGCAGTACTTC,CASSLVAGEVSYEQYF
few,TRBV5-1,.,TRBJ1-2,TGCGCCAGCAGCTTCGGGACGGAGAATGGCTACACCTTC,CASSFGTENGYTF
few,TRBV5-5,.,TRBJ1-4,TGTGCCAGCAGCTTAATCCCAACTAATGAAAAACTGTTTTTT,CASSLIPTNEKLFF
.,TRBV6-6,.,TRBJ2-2,TGTGCTCTCAGGGGCGGAACCGGGGAGCTGTTTTTT,CALRGGTGELFF
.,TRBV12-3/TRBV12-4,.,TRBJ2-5,TGTGCCAGCAGTTTAGCGGGGCAGGGGGAGACCCAGTACTTC,CASSLAGQGETQYF
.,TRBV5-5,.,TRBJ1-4,TGTGCCAGCAGCCCCCAGGCTCCAAATGAAAAACTGTTTTTT,CASSPQAPNEKLFF
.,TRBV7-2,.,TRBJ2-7,TGTGCCAGCAGGTTAACTAGAGGGGTAGCCTACGAGCAGTACTTC,CASRLTRGVAYEQYF
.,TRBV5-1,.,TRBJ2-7,TGCGCCAGCAGCTTGGTCCCAGGGGACGAGCAGTACTTC,CASSLVPGDEQYF
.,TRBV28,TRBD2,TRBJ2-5,TGTGCCAGCAGTCCCCGGGTCGGGAGGGAGAAGAGACAAGAGACCCAGTACTTC,CASSPRVGREKRQETQYF
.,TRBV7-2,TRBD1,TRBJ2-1,TGTGCCAGCAGCTTGGACAGGGTGGGGCATGAGCAGTTCTTC,CASSLDRVGHEQFF
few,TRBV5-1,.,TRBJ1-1,TGCGCCAGCAGCTTGGCCGGGCTGGGCGGGAACACTGAAGCTTTCTTT,CASSLAGLGGNTEAFF
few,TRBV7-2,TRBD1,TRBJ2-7,TGTGCCAGCAGCCCACAGGGGAAAGGAGTTTACGAGCAGTACTTC,CASSPQGKGVYEQYF
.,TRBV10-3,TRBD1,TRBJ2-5,TGTGCCATCAACGAGGGGGCAGGGGGCCAGCAAGAGACCCAGTACTTC,CAINEGAGGQQETQYF
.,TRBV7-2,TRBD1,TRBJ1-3,TGTGCCAGCAGCCCCCTAGGGGGCCGAGACACCATATATTTT,CASSPLGGRDTIYF
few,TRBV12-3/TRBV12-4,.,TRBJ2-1,TGTGCCAGCAGGCGCCGGGACTTCTACAATGAGCAGTTCTTC,CASRRRDFYNEQFF
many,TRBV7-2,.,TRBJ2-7,TGTGCCAGCAGCTTAGCGCTGGTTGAGGGATTATGGTACTTC,CASSLALVEGLWYF
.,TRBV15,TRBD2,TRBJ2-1,TGTGCCACCAGGAACGGAGCGGGGGGTACGAATGAGCAGTTCTTC,CATRNGAGGTNEQFF
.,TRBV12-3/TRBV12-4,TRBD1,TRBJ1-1,TGTGCCAGCAGCCGGTTGGGACAGGGCGACACTGAAGCTTTCTTT,CASSRLGQGDTEAFF
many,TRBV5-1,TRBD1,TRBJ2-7,TGCGCCAGCAGCGGGGCAAAGACAGGGACCTACTACGAGCAGTACTTC,CASSGAKTGTYYEQYF